Shown below are 7 T cell receptor beta chains from a single sample sequenced in a study of blood T cell repertoires in COVID-19. Assay used: immunoSEQ multiplex PCR; TCRdb lists only in-frame clones, some missing. The repertoire holds over 100,000 clones, approximately 89% seen once, with approximately 10% in the top ten. The sequenced material came from peripheral blood. The receptor source for this set is a man in his fifties or sixties with acute or convalescent COVID-19.

This clone showed up just a few times. CDR3 in DNA: TGTGCCAGCAGTGAAGGGGACATAGGCACTGAAGCTTTCTTT. Translating gives CASSEGDIGTEAFF. The rearrangement joins TRBV6-4 to TRBJ1-1; D may be TRBD1 (6 bases). The V end was cut by 3 bases, the J end by 4 bases, with 12 bases between. Germline V gene data show CDR1 as MRHNA and CDR2 as SNTAGT. The length of the CDR3 is 14 residues.

This clone was picked up one time. The V and J genes are TRBV6-5 and TRBJ1-4; tentative D call: TRBD1 (6 bases). Germline V gives CDR1 MNHEY, CDR2 SVGAGI. The ends were cut back, 5 bases at V and 3 bases at J, with 13 bases in the middle. There are 15 residues in the CDR3. The CDR3 DNA follows: TGTGCCAGCAGTATCTACAGGGCCTCTAATGAAAAACTGTTTTTT. As protein: CASSIYRASNEKLFF.

The gene calls are TRBV7-2 and TRBJ2-4; TRBD1 matches 10 bases. Trimming took 5 bases from V and 0 from J; bases not matched to a gene: 4. Per germline, CDR1 SGHTA and CDR2 FQGNSA. The CDR3 is made up of 16 amino acids. The CDR3 region has the DNA TGTGCCAGCAGCCTGGGACAGGGGTTAGCCAAAAACATTCAGTACTTC. Protein: CASSLGQGLAKNIQYF.

The chain combines TRBV5-6 with TRBJ1-5; 7 bases align to TRBD1. CDR3 length equals 16 residues. The V and J ends lost 3 bases and 1 base, in that order; junction bases with no gene match: 7. Looked up from germline, CDR1 is SGHDT and CDR2 is YYEEEE. CDR3 amino acids: CASSSFDRASNQPQHF. CDR3 sequence (DNA): TGTGCCAGCAGCTCTTTTGACAGGGCAAGCAATCAGCCCCAGCATTTT. The whole variable domain, filled in from reference TRBV5-6 and TRBJ1-5, reads DAGVTQSPTHLIKTRGQQVTLRCSPKSGHDTVSWYQQALGQGPQFIFQYYEEEERQRGNFPDRFSGHQFPNYSSELNVNALLLGDSALYLCASSSFDRASNQPQHFGDGTRLSIL.

A word on this clone: At one of its ends the junction is not consistent with the germline gene, which may arise from a read error. This rearrangement joins TRBV2 to TRBJ1-4; D gene uncertain. Germline loops: CDR1 SNHLY, CDR2 FYNNEI. CDR3 length equals 12 residues. The CDR3 region is CASSENRSPLIF. In nucleotides, the CDR3 is TGTGCCAGCAGTGAAAATCGGTCGCCTCTAATATTT. Full variable domain (rest looked up from reference TRBV2 and TRBJ1-4): EPEVTQTPSHQVTQMGQEVILRCVPISNHLYFYWYRQILGQKVEFLVSFYNNEISEKSEIFDDQFSVERPDGSNFTLKIRSTKLEDSAMYFCASSENRSPLIFGSGTQLSVL.

As for this clone: The same CDR3 arises from other DNA sequences in this sample as well. J is TRBJ1-3 and V is TRBV6-5; D is possibly TRBD1 (6 bases). The CDR3 sequence is 14 residues long. The germline gives CDR1 MNHEY, CDR2 SVGAGI. V lost 6 bases and J lost 0, with 9 bases in between. CDR3 region: CASSLGGSGNTIYF. The CDR3 DNA sequence: TGTGCCAGCAGCCTAGGGGGCTCTGGAAACACCATATATTTT.

The rearrangement joins TRBV20-1 to TRBJ1-2, with 7 bases fitting TRBD1. The CDR3 contains 14 residues. Germline V gene data show CDR1 as DFQATT and CDR2 as SNEGSKA (reference sequence). The ends lost 3 bases at V and 4 bases at J; junction bases unmatched: 8. The CDR3 here is CSASSVRDSYGYTF. DNA of the CDR3: TGCAGTGCTAGTTCAGTCCGGGACAGCTATGGCTACACCTTC.